These T cell receptor beta chains were read from a single sample in a study of CD8 T cells in ankylosing spondylitis. One entry per CDR3 protein results from TCRdb running MiXCR on the 5' RACE reads. The repertoire holds around 490,000 distinct CDR3 sequences, with about 5.2% as singletons. The source material was blood, either unsorted or a sorted T cell fraction (not recorded which). The receptors were sampled from a male donor with ankylosing spondylitis. Each CDR3 is given with its conserved first and last residue. A D gene is named only where the DNA matches it firmly. A row's size may be missing; if present it is once, few, many or a size class.

d_call	clone_size	v_call	j_call	cdr3_aa	cdr3_nt
TRBD2	many	TRBV7-2	TRBJ2-7	CASSRKSGTRDSYEQYF	TGTGCCAGCAGCCGCAAGTCCGGGACTAGGGACTCTTACGAGCAGTACTTC
-	many	TRBV12-3/TRBV12-4	TRBJ2-7	CASSFGGISYEQYF	TGTGCCAGCAGTTTCGGGGGAATATCCTACGAGCAGTACTTC
-	many	TRBV12-3/TRBV12-4	TRBJ1-5	CASNIHGNQPQHF	TGTGCCAGCAATATTCACGGGAATCAGCCCCAGCATTTT
TRBD2	many	TRBV25-1	TRBJ2-7	CASSETGLASEQYF	TGTGCCAGCAGTGAAACGGGACTAGCATCCGAGCAGTACTTC
TRBD1	many	TRBV28	TRBJ2-5	CASSLTGIETQYF	TGTGCCAGCAGCCTGACAGGGATCGAGACCCAGTACTTC
-	many	TRBV20-1	TRBJ1-1	CSARHAGYTEAFF	TGCAGTGCTAGGCATGCAGGGTATACTGAAGCTTTCTTT
TRBD1	many	TRBV5-1	TRBJ1-2	CASSRDRADGYTF	TGCGCCAGCAGCAGAGACAGGGCCGATGGCTACACCTTC
-	many	TRBV29-1	TRBJ2-7	CSVEEGLTSYEQYF	TGCAGCGTTGAGGAGGGCCTGACCTCCTACGAGCAGTACTTC
TRBD2	-	TRBV7-8	TRBJ2-2	CASSPPTGRGAGELFF	TGTGCCAGCAGTCCTCCTACGGGCCGGGGGGCCGGGGAGCTGTTTTTT
-	-	TRBV20-1	TRBJ1-1	CSAPGRTLRAFF	TGCAGTGCCCCCGGACGGACGTTGCGGGCTTTCTTT
TRBD1	many	TRBV12-3/TRBV12-4	TRBJ2-5	CATRQGRRETQYF	TGTGCCACTAGACAGGGGAGGAGAGAGACCCAGTACTTC
-	many	TRBV9	TRBJ1-2	CASSVGGGVGYTF	TGTGCCAGCAGCGTAGGTGGGGGAGTAGGCTACACCTTC
-	few	TRBV7-3	TRBJ1-1	CASSLNSYTEAFF	TGTGCCAGCAGCTTAAACAGCTACACTGAAGCTTTCTTT
TRBD1	many	TRBV6-5	TRBJ1-1	CASSSPGQGNPEAFF	TGTGCCAGCAGTTCACCGGGACAGGGCAACCCTGAAGCTTTCTTT
-	many	TRBV4-3	TRBJ2-5	CASSQAPGRRGETQYF	TGCGCCAGCAGCCAGGCACCGGGACGAAGGGGAGAGACCCAGTACTTC
-	few	TRBV7-2	TRBJ2-1	CASSLVTYNEQFF	TGTGCCAGCAGCTTGGTCACCTACAATGAGCAGTTCTTC
-	many	TRBV7-9	TRBJ2-5	CASSSRDTGPAQYF	TGTGCCAGCAGCTCCCGGGACACCGGTCCGGCCCAGTACTTC
-	many	TRBV11-2	TRBJ2-1	CASSPQTYNEQFF	TGTGCCAGCAGCCCCCAGACCTACAATGAGCAGTTCTTC
-	many	TRBV20-1	TRBJ2-2	CSARGGRWTGELFF	TGCAGTGCTAGGGGGGGACGATGGACCGGGGAGCTGTTTTTT
-	many	TRBV5-1	TRBJ1-5	CASSEGGTSKPQHF	TGCGCCAGCAGCGAAGGGGGTACATCAAAGCCCCAGCATTTT
-	few	TRBV9	TRBJ1-2	CASSATGRHTF	TGTGCCAGCAGCGCCACAGGGCGTCACACCTTC
-	many	TRBV2	TRBJ2-5	CASRERGETQYF	TGTGCCAGCAGGGAACGGGGCGAGACCCAGTACTTC
TRBD2	many	TRBV10-3	TRBJ2-1	CAISDPLAVSYNEQFF	TGTGCCATCAGTGATCCTCTAGCGGTCTCCTACAATGAGCAGTTCTTC
-	-	TRBV20-1	TRBJ2-5	CSAREGWGLETQYF	TGCAGTGCTAGAGAGGGCTGGGGGTTGGAGACCCAGTACTTC
TRBD2	many	TRBV25-1	TRBJ2-1	CASNTGTSSYNEQFF	TGTGCCAGCAATACCGGGACTAGCTCCTACAATGAGCAGTTCTTC
TRBD2	many	TRBV4-3	TRBJ2-3	CASSHHISGREGTDTQYF	TGCGCCAGCAGCCACCACATATCTGGGCGGGAGGGGACAGATACGCAGTATTTT
-	many	TRBV15	TRBJ1-1	CATSRDRQPNTEAFF	TGTGCCACCAGCAGAGATAGACAGCCGAACACTGAAGCTTTCTTT
TRBD2	many	TRBV18	TRBJ2-1	CASSLTLTSSGSYNEQFF	TGTGCCAGCTCACTCACCCTAACCTCTAGCGGATCCTACAATGAGCAGTTCTTC
TRBD1	-	TRBV6-2/TRBV6-3	TRBJ2-5	CASSYPGQGITQYF	TGTGCCAGCAGTTACCCGGGACAGGGTATCACCCAGTACTTC
TRBD1	many	TRBV9	TRBJ1-1	CASSVATGQGYAEAFF	TGTGCCAGCAGCGTAGCTACCGGACAGGGTTACGCTGAAGCTTTCTTT
-	many	TRBV6-1	TRBJ2-3	CASRDLAGQQDTQYF	TGTGCCAGCAGGGACCTTGCGGGGCAACAAGATACGCAGTATTTT
-	many	TRBV5-4	TRBJ2-2	CASSLVRGLEQAGELFF	TGTGCCAGCAGCTTGGTCCGCGGACTTGAACAAGCCGGGGAGCTGTTTTTT
-	many	TRBV20-1	TRBJ1-5	CSALRGLNQPQHF	TGCAGTGCTTTAAGGGGCCTAAATCAGCCCCAGCATTTT
-	many	TRBV7-9	TRBJ2-3	CASSFALTPDTQYF	TGTGCCAGCAGCTTTGCACTCACCCCAGATACGCAGTATTTT
TRBD1	many	TRBV3-1	TRBJ2-7	CASSQRGQSYEQYF	TGTGCCAGCAGCCAGAGGGGACAGTCCTACGAGCAGTACTTC
-	many	TRBV20-1	TRBJ1-5	CSARSPDQPQHF	TGCAGTGCTAGATCCCCTGATCAGCCCCAGCATTTT
TRBD2	-	TRBV7-3	TRBJ2-1	CASSLNGRGGMQFF	TGTGCCAGCAGCTTAAATGGGCGGGGGGGGATGCAGTTCTTC
TRBD2	many	TRBV12-3/TRBV12-4	TRBJ2-1	CASRELAGNYNEQFF	TGTGCCAGCAGGGAACTAGCGGGGAATTACAATGAGCAGTTCTTC
-	many	TRBV29-1	TRBJ2-3	CSVDMAARDTQYF	TGCAGCGTTGATATGGCAGCTCGAGATACGCAGTATTTT
TRBD2	many	TRBV5-1	TRBJ2-1	CASSLRTSGSSYNEQFF	TGCGCCAGCAGCTTAAGGACTAGCGGGAGCTCCTACAATGAGCAGTTCTTC
-	many	TRBV20-1	TRBJ1-1	CTLSRVNTEAFF	TGCACCCTGAGCAGGGTGAACACTGAAGCCTTCTTT
-	many	TRBV7-2	TRBJ1-2	CASSLMRGGDGYTF	TGTGCCAGCAGCTTAATGAGGGGTGGTGATGGCTACACCTTC
-	many	TRBV20-1	TRBJ2-7	CSARGRRGLYEQYF	TGCAGTGCTAGAGGACGTAGGGGTCTCTACGAGCAGTACTTC
-	many	TRBV5-1	TRBJ2-5	CASSFLPGQQETQYF	TGCGCCAGCAGCTTCCTCCCGGGCCAACAAGAGACCCAGTACTTC
-	-	TRBV7-2	TRBJ2-3	CASSPVPRGSTDTQYF	TGTGCCAGCAGCCCCGTTCCTCGGGGGTCCACAGATACGCAGTATTTT
-	many	TRBV5-1	TRBJ2-7	CASSLEFASYEQYF	TGCGCCAGCAGCTTGGAGTTTGCGTCCTACGAGCAGTACTTC